The 25 T cell receptor beta chains given below trace back to one sample, sequenced in a study of blood T cell repertoires in COVID-19. TCRdb keeps only in-frame clones here, not all; method: immunoSEQ multiplex PCR. Among about 110,000 clones listed, roughly 90% were seen once. Sequenced: peripheral blood. The receptors were sampled from a man aged 40-49 years with active or convalescent COVID-19.

The J gene is TRBJ2-1, the V gene TRBV7-9, with 11 bases that match TRBD2. The CDR3 loop spans 18 amino acids. CDR1 SEHNR and CDR2 FQNEAQ come from the germline V gene (reference sequence). The V segment lost 5 bases and the J segment 8 bases; nucleotides outside the gene matches: 17. CDR3 protein: CASSPRGVLAGGRDEQFF. The CDR3 DNA follows: TGTGCCAGCAGCCCCCGAGGGGTGCTAGCGGGAGGCCGGGATGAGCAGTTCTTC.

As DNA, the CDR3 is TGTGCCAGCAGCCCGGGCGGGAATCAGCCCCAGCATTTT. Protein product: CASSPGGNQPQHF. The chain couples TRBV14 to TRBJ1-5; D not resolved. This CDR3 has 13 residues. Germline V gene lookup returns CDR1 SGHDN and CDR2 FVKESK. V gave up 4 bases and J gave up 4 bases, with 8 bases separating them.

This clone was observed a few times. The V call is TRBV2, the J call TRBJ2-1; 8 bases map to TRBD2. Losses at the gene ends were 1 base for V and 0 bases for J; bases not matched to a gene: 8. The CDR3 has 18 amino acids. The germline CDR1 and CDR2 sequences are SNHLY and FYNNEI. This CDR3 reads CASSEDGISGSSYNEQFF. The CDR3 DNA reads as TGTGCCAGCAGTGAAGATGGCATCAGCGGGAGCTCCTACAATGAGCAGTTCTTC.

The chain carries TRBV5-8 and TRBJ1-2, with a weak D call TRBD1 (6 bases). Germline CDR1 reads SGHTS; CDR2 reads YDEGEE. This CDR3 is built from 13 residues. Trimming pared 2 bases from V and 8 bases from J, leaving 13 bases between. This CDR3 reads CASSLQGLEGYTF. The CDR3 nucleotides are TGTGCCAGCAGCTTACAGGGTCTGGAAGGCTACACCTTC.

J is TRBJ1-1 and V is TRBV7-2; maybe TRBD1 (6 bases). The V end was cut by 2 bases, the J end by 7 bases, with 11 bases between. The CDR3 sequence is 13 residues long. Germline CDR1 and CDR2: SGHTA and FQGNSA. The CDR3 sequence: CASSLPGQNEAFF. CDR3 DNA: TGTGCCAGCAGCTTACCAGGACAGAATGAAGCTTTCTTT.

This clone has only a few counts. J is TRBJ2-7 and V is TRBV5-3; 7 bases are shared with TRBD1. TRBV5-3 counts as an open reading frame of uncertain function. CDR3 size: 14 residues. V gave up 4 bases and J gave up 5 bases; unmatched junction bases: 9. The CDR3 protein is CARSLVTGVHEQYF. The CDR3 nucleotides are TGTGCCAGAAGCCTAGTCACAGGGGTCCACGAGCAGTACTTC.

This sequence joins TRBV7-2 and TRBJ2-1; 9 bases are a match to TRBD2. The CDR3 has 18 amino acids. V shed 2 bases, J shed 2 bases, and the junction held 10 bases outside the gene matches. Germline V gives CDR1 SGHTA, CDR2 FQGNSA. The CDR3 is CASSLPTSGTYTYNEQFF. The CDR3 DNA reads as TGTGCCAGCAGCTTACCGACTAGCGGAACATATACCTACAATGAGCAGTTCTTC.

V is TRBV5-1 and J is TRBJ2-1; 7 nucleotides line up with TRBD1. V lost 3 bases to trimming and J lost 7 bases; unmatched junction nucleotides: 4. The length of the CDR3 is 13 residues. Germline CDR1 and CDR2: SGHRS and YFSETQ. CDR3 nucleotide sequence: TGCGCCAGCAGCTGGGACAGCGGAAATGAGCAGTTCTTC. Protein product: CASSWDSGNEQFF.

The gene calls are TRBV6-5 and TRBJ2-7; 12 bases line up with TRBD1. The CDR3 length is 14 residues. Trimming removed 2 bases from V and 6 bases from J; junction bases left unmatched: 2. Germline lookup yields CDR1 MNHEY and CDR2 SVGAGI. CDR3 in amino acids: CASSYGTGGFEQYF. DNA of the CDR3: TGTGCCAGCAGTTACGGGACAGGGGGCTTCGAGCAGTACTTC.

This chain links TRBV6-5 with TRBJ2-1; a weak D match, TRBD2 (6 bases). Germline assignment: CDR1 MNHEY and CDR2 SVGAGI. With 0 bases removed from V and 8 bases from J, the gap between germline ends came to 11 bases. The CDR3 has 14 amino acids. Written as DNA, the CDR3 is TGTGCCAGCAGTTACTCTTCCCGACTAGATGAGCAGTTCTTC. This codes for CASSYSSRLDEQFF.

The rearrangement uses TRBV7-8 and TRBJ2-2; 7 positions agree with TRBD1. The germline V gene encodes CDR1 SGHVS and CDR2 FQNEAQ. V was clipped by 5 bases and J by 4 bases; unmatched bases: 7. This CDR3 spans 15 amino acids. The CDR3 reads CASSTTAGGTGELFF. CDR3 in DNA: TGTGCCAGCAGCACGACGGCAGGGGGCACCGGGGAGCTGTTTTTT.

This chain joins TRBV30 and TRBJ1-1, with TRBD1 as a possible D gene (6 bases). This CDR3 region has 15 residues. V lost 3 bases, J lost 0 bases, and 14 bases lay in between. CDR1 and CDR2 (germline): GTSNPN, SVGIG (reference sequence). In DNA form, the CDR3 reads TGTGCCTGGAGCGGGGGGACATTGATGAACACTGAAGCTTTCTTT. This translates into CAWSGGTLMNTEAFF.

This clone has more than one count but fewer than ten. The CDR3 DNA reads as TGCAGCGTTGATTATGCAGCGGAAGAGACCCAGTACTTC. This encodes CSVDYAAEETQYF. J is TRBJ2-5 and V is TRBV29-1, with D perhaps TRBD2 (5 bases). V was shortened by 3 bases and J by 3 bases, with 11 bases between the two germline ends. This CDR3 is built from 13 residues. CDR1 SQVTM and CDR2 ANQGSEA come from the germline V gene.

This rearrangement joins TRBV6-5 to TRBJ2-1; a possible D gene is TRBD2 (6 bases). Looked up from germline, CDR1 is MNHEY and CDR2 is SVGAGI. V lost 4 bases and J 10 bases, leaving 11 bases between the germline ends. The CDR3 is made up of 12 amino acids. The DNA for the CDR3 is TGTGCCAGCAGTTCGGGAGTATCGGAGCAGTTCTTC. Protein product: CASSSGVSEQFF.

The chain couples TRBV5-1 to TRBJ2-7, with 12 positions matching TRBD1. Per germline, CDR1 SGHRS and CDR2 YFSETQ. J lost 3 bases, V lost 0 bases, and 4 bases had no gene match. This CDR3 spans 16 amino acids. CDR3 sequence (DNA): TGCGCCAGCAGCTTGGGGGGACAGGGGGCGAACTACGAGCAGTACTTC. Translation: CASSLGGQGANYEQYF.

The rearrangement joins TRBV7-5 to TRBJ2-2; the table's D call, TRBD1, has no DNA check behind it. TRBV7-5 is classified as a pseudogene. CDR3 length: 16 residues. CDR3: CARSTRTGMRNGELFF. The CDR3 DNA follows: TGTGCCAGAAGCACCCGGACAGGGATGAGGAACGGGGAGCTGTTTTTT.

The chain links TRBV19 to TRBJ1-2, with D unresolved. Trimming pared 6 bases from V and 3 bases from J, leaving 20 bases between. This CDR3 has 16 residues. Germline-derived CDR1 and CDR2 are LNHDA and SQIVND (reference sequence). The DNA for the CDR3 is TGTGCCAGTAGGAGTCGAATCGTGGGCCTTGACTATGGCTACACCTTC. Its translation: CASRSRIVGLDYGYTF. Based on the CDR3 plus reference TRBV19 and TRBJ1-2, the full variable domain is DGGITQSPKYLFRKEGQNVTLSCEQNLNHDAMYWYRQDPGQGLRLIYYSQIVNDFQKGDIAEGYSVSREKKESFPLTVTSAQKNPTAFYLCASRSRIVGLDYGYTFGSGTRLTVV.

This clone was detected only once. The V and J genes are TRBV18 and TRBJ2-7, with 8 bases identical to TRBD2. The CDR3 consists of 15 residues. Germline CDR1 KGHSH, CDR2 LQKENI. Trimming cost V 6 bases and J 2 bases; bases outside gene matches: 9. In DNA, the CDR3 is TGTGCCAGCTCTCGCGGGAGGCCCCCACCCTACGAGCAGTACTTC. It codes for CASSRGRPPPYEQYF.

This clone was seen just once. The chain employs TRBV28 and TRBJ1-6; D is unresolved. Trimming took 2 bases from V and 5 from J, leaving 7 bases between them. This CDR3 has 14 amino acids. The germline gives CDR1 MDHEN, CDR2 SYDVKM. CDR3 coding DNA: TGTGCCAGCAGTTTAGGCGGGAATAATTCACCCCTCCACTTT. As protein: CASSLGGNNSPLHF.

The V gene is TRBV28, the J gene TRBJ1-2; TRBD1 matches 7 bases. The length of the CDR3 is 15 residues. Trimming removed 1 base from V and 4 bases from J; junction bases left unmatched: 6. Germline lookup yields CDR1 MDHEN and CDR2 SYDVKM. This chain's CDR3 is CASSLSAGGSYGYTF. CDR3 DNA sequence: TGTGCCAGCAGTTTATCGGCAGGGGGTAGCTATGGCTACACCTTC.

This clone was seen just once. The CDR3 bases are TGTGCCAGCAGTTTGGGGGGAGGGAAGAATGAGCAGTTCTTC. Translated, it gives CASSLGGGKNEQFF. The V call is TRBV28, the J call TRBJ2-1, with 7 bases that match TRBD2. The CDR3 spans 14 residues. J gave up 7 bases and V 3 bases, and 6 bases lay outside the gene matches. Germline CDR1 and CDR2: MDHEN and SYDVKM.

The rearrangement links TRBV27 to TRBJ2-7, with D unclear. Per the germline V gene, CDR1 is MNHEY and CDR2 is SMNVEV (reference sequence). This CDR3 spans 15 amino acids. The V and J ends lost 0 bases and 2 bases respectively, with 11 bases between them. Written as DNA, the CDR3 is TGTGCCAGCAGTTTATCCCAAACCTTAGCCTACGAGCAGTACTTC. This codes for CASSLSQTLAYEQYF.

Here the CDR3 DNA reads TGTGCCAGCAGTTTAAGTAGCCCAGATACGCAGTATTTT. It is translated as CASSLSSPDTQYF. J is TRBJ2-3 and V is TRBV28; D is unclear. Germline-derived CDR1 and CDR2 are MDHEN and SYDVKM. The CDR3 covers 13 residues. V dropped 2 bases and J dropped 4 bases, with 7 bases sitting between them.

The chain combines TRBV25-1 with TRBJ2-1; D remains unclear. This CDR3 is 12 amino acids long. The germline V gene has CDR1 MGHDK and CDR2 SYGVNS. Trimming cost V 7 bases and J 6 bases, with 10 bases left between them. Here the CDR3 DNA reads TGTGCCAGCACCGGAGTCGGCAATGAGCAGTTCTTC. This encodes CASTGVGNEQFF.

This sequence joins TRBV13 and TRBJ1-2; D remains unclear. CDR1 PRHDT and CDR2 FYEKMQ come from the germline V gene (reference sequence). CDR3 length equals 15 residues. V was cut by 8 bases and J by 6 bases, with 22 bases left in between. The DNA of the CDR3 is TGTGCCAGCTCAGCTTACTACGGGGAGCATCATGGCTACACCTTC. Its translation is CASSAYYGEHHGYTF.